This record covers a single T cell receptor beta chain. Its target is not known. This sample is part of a study of T cell responses to AZD1222 COVID-19 vaccine. Study outcomes and limitations: Reportedly, close to half of spike-specific TCRs are directed against unmutated variant regions. Mostly white British, mostly female donors; authors suggested clonal diversity may be underestimated. Without day 14 samples, only post-peak T cell repertoires were studied.

Data came from immunoSEQ multiplex PCR; TCRdb stores just in-frame clones and leaves some out. Here the sample spans under 70,000 clones, 88% being singletons. This TCR was recovered from an adult in good health. Source: peripheral blood, taken on day 0 of AZD1222 vaccination.

The chain's CDR3 is CASDGLNDNEQFF. CDR3 bases: TGTGCCAGCGATGGGCTAAATGACAATGAGCAGTTCTTC. The chain couples TRBV19 to TRBJ2-1, with no clear D. This CDR3 has 13 residues. Looked up from germline, CDR1 is LNHDA and CDR2 is SQIVND (reference sequence). The V end was cut by 9 bases, the J end by 5 bases, with 14 bases between.